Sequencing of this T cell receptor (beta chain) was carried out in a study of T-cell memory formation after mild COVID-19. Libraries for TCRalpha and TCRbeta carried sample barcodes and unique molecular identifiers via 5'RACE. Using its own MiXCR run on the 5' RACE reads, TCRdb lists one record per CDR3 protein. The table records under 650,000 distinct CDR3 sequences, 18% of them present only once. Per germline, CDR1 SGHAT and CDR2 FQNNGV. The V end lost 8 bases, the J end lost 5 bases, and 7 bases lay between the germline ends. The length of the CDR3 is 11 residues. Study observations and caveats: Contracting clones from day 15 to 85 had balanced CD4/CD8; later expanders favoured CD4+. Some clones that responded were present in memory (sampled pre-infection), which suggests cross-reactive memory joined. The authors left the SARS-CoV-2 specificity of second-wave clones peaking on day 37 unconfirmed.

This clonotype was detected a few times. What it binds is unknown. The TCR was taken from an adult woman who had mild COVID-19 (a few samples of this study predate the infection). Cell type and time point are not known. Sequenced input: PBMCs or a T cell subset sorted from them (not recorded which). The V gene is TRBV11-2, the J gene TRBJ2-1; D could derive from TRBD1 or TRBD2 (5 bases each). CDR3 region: CASGDHNEQFF. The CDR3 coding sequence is TGTGCCAGCGGGGACCACAATGAGCAGTTCTTC.